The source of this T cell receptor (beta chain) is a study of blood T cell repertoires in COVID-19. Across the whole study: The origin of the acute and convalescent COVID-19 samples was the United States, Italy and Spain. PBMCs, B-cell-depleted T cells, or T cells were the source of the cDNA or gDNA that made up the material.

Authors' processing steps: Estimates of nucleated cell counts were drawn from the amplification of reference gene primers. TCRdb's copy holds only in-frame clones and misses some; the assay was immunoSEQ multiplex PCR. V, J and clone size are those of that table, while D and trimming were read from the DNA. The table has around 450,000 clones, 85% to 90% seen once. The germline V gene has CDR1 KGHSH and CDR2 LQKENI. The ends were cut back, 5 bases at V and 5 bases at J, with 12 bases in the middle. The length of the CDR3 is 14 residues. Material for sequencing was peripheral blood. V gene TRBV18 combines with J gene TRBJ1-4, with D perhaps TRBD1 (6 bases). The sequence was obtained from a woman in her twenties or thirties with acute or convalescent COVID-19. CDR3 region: CASSFTGLNEKLFF. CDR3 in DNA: TGTGCCAGCTCATTCACAGGGTTGAATGAAAAACTGTTTTTT.